Each of the 9 T cell receptor beta chains below was sequenced from the same sample in a study of blood T cell repertoires in COVID-19. This table comes from immunoSEQ multiplex PCR, and its TCRdb copy is limited to in-frame clones, with some not included. The table records some 110,000 clones, approximately 84% of them present only once. Sample: peripheral blood. The receptor source for this set is a man in his 70s with active or convalescent COVID-19.

V gene TRBV18 combines with J gene TRBJ1-2, with 7 positions matching TRBD1. Germline V CDR1 and CDR2: KGHSH, LQKENI. The CDR3 consists of 14 residues. The V and J ends lost 2 bases and 2 bases, in that order; junction bases with no gene match: 2. The DNA of the CDR3 is TGTGCCAGCTCACCAAGACAGGGAAACTATGGCTACACCTTC. Amino acid sequence: CASSPRQGNYGYTF.

The chain has TRBV2 and TRBJ2-1; the D gene is possibly TRBD2 (5 bases). The length of the CDR3 is 13 residues. From germline, CDR1 is SNHLY and CDR2 FYNNEI. Trimming removed 6 bases at V and 9 bases at J, with 15 bases between. CDR3 coding DNA: TGTGCCAGCAGCTCGTCTAGCCTAAGTGAGCAGTTCTTC. Amino acid sequence: CASSSSSLSEQFF.

This chain links TRBV7-2 with TRBJ2-7, with no clear D. Germline V gene data show CDR1 as SGHTA and CDR2 as FQGNSA. The CDR3 totals 15 residues. The V end was cut by 5 bases, the J end by 1 base, with 15 bases between. The CDR3 spells CASSLGSTSSYEQYF. CDR3 sequence (DNA): TGTGCCAGCAGCCTAGGTAGTACCTCGTCCTACGAGCAGTACTTC.

V and J are TRBV5-4 and TRBJ2-6, with D hard to call. The V gene's germline CDR1 is SGHNT and CDR2 YYREEE (reference sequence). This CDR3 is 15 amino acids long. The V end was cut by 4 bases, the J end by 0 bases, with 8 bases between. The CDR3 loop reads CASSPTVSGANVLTF. CDR3 DNA sequence: TGTGCCAGCAGCCCAACAGTCTCTGGGGCCAACGTCCTGACTTTC.

J is TRBJ2-3 and V is TRBV6-5; D is unclear. Germline CDR1 and CDR2: MNHEY and SVGAGI. CDR3 size: 15 residues. V lost 0 bases and J 4 bases, leaving 11 bases between the germline ends. In DNA, the CDR3 is TGTGCCAGCAGTTACTCGGTGCTAAACGCAGATACGCAGTATTTT. It yields the protein CASSYSVLNADTQYF.

This sequence joins TRBV2 and TRBJ1-5; 8 nucleotides line up with TRBD1. J lost 4 bases, V lost 3 bases, and 2 bases had no gene match. There are 14 residues in the CDR3. Germline CDR1 and CDR2: SNHLY and FYNNEI. CDR3 protein: CASSDNRGNQPQHF. Written as DNA, the CDR3 is TGTGCCAGCAGTGATAACAGGGGGAATCAGCCCCAGCATTTT.

The rearrangement links TRBV2 to TRBJ2-7; D ambiguous. This CDR3 is 10 amino acids long. Germline V gene lookup returns CDR1 SNHLY and CDR2 FYNNEI. The germline V and J ends were trimmed by 8 bases and 1 base, with 3 bases remaining between them. The CDR3 DNA follows: TGTGCCAGCTCTTCCTACGAGCAGTACTTC. It encodes CASSSYEQYF.

The V call is TRBV5-3, the J call TRBJ2-1; TRBD2 aligns across 9 bases. TRBV5-3 counts as an open reading frame of uncertain function. V lost 3 bases, J lost 2 bases, and 6 bases stayed unmatched. This CDR3 contains 16 residues. This chain's CDR3 is CARSSLSGGPYNEQFF. Here the CDR3 DNA reads TGTGCCAGAAGCTCCCTTAGCGGGGGACCCTACAATGAGCAGTTCTTC.

This rearrangement joins TRBV5-4 to TRBJ2-5; TRBD2 agrees at 7 bases. CDR3 size: 15 residues. V lost 3 bases to trimming and J lost 2 bases; unmatched junction nucleotides: 7. Germline CDR1 is SGHNT and CDR2 is YYREEE (reference sequence). The CDR3 region is CASSSRTAGQETQYF. DNA of the CDR3: TGTGCCAGCAGCTCAAGAACAGCGGGACAAGAGACCCAGTACTTC.